This is a list of T cell receptor beta chains from one sample in a study of cytomegalovirus exposure and HLA in healthy donors. Data came from immunoSEQ multiplex PCR; TCRdb stores just in-frame clones and leaves some out. Of roughly 56,000 clones in the sample, about 89% were seen once. Sequencing was done on a sample of PBMCs. These TCRs come from a man between 18 and 35 years old in good health and CMV-seronegative. Both conserved end residues are trimmed from each CDR3. Each record gives: V gene, CDR3 protein.

v_call: TRBV5-1
cdr3_aa: ASSSRDRESPLH

v_call: TRBV7-3
cdr3_aa: ASSPQDSSYEQY

v_call: TRBV11-3
cdr3_aa: ASSLDEGRVYEQY

v_call: TRBV27
cdr3_aa: ASSFFSGEQY

v_call: TRBV2
cdr3_aa: ASSAELQETQY

v_call: TRBV5-1
cdr3_aa: ASSTGQPYGYT

v_call: TRBV6-5
cdr3_aa: ASSSRPFDGYT

v_call: TRBV9
cdr3_aa: ASSYSSGAGSYEQY

v_call: TRBV6-6
cdr3_aa: ASSWTGVNTEAF

v_call: TRBV18
cdr3_aa: ASSPRQTNSPLH

v_call: TRBV10-3
cdr3_aa: AISESTQYNEQF

v_call: TRBV12-5
cdr3_aa: ASGTRGDTQY

v_call: TRBV2
cdr3_aa: ASNLAGGHETQY

v_call: TRBV6-4
cdr3_aa: ASTGTGSWYEQY

v_call: TRBV10-3
cdr3_aa: ATAWDRSQETQY

v_call: TRBV2
cdr3_aa: ASSPGPGRGETQY

v_call: TRBV30
cdr3_aa: AWSVGNSGGTDTQY

v_call: TRBV11-3
cdr3_aa: ASSFAVFDEQY

v_call: TRBV6-5
cdr3_aa: ASSAGTYTDTQY

v_call: TRBV7-6
cdr3_aa: ASSLVGGRDTDTQY

v_call: TRBV9
cdr3_aa: ASSVTGGSNTEAF

v_call: TRBV5-1
cdr3_aa: ASSLVQDNEQF

v_call: TRBV4-2
cdr3_aa: ASSQDPGGHEQY

v_call: TRBV6-5
cdr3_aa: ASSNRDRVEKLF

v_call: TRBV7-3
cdr3_aa: ASSPGVSGEQY

v_call: TRBV11-2
cdr3_aa: ASRILEGRNGYT

v_call: TRBV10-3
cdr3_aa: AISVARNYEQY

v_call: TRBV19
cdr3_aa: ASSFGGADEQY

v_call: TRBV9
cdr3_aa: ASSVGQGATEAF

v_call: TRBV6-5
cdr3_aa: ASRPRGTMNTEAF

v_call: TRBV13
cdr3_aa: ASSPSRSGNTIY

v_call: TRBV30
cdr3_aa: AWSRVAGGWDEQF

v_call: TRBV6-5
cdr3_aa: ASSYLTGTGFGGYT

v_call: TRBV18
cdr3_aa: ASSPGRGDTQY

v_call: TRBV7-9
cdr3_aa: ASSRTGTVGEKLF

v_call: TRBV19
cdr3_aa: ASSTPPGGKTEAF

v_call: TRBV19
cdr3_aa: ASRPETGGGGEAF

v_call: TRBV28
cdr3_aa: ASRRLGSGELF

v_call: TRBV18
cdr3_aa: ASSPTDRGSTEAF

v_call: TRBV10-3
cdr3_aa: AIQRQGENTEAF

v_call: TRBV28
cdr3_aa: ASSPRPSMNTEAF

v_call: TRBV9
cdr3_aa: ASSVDGSGELF

v_call: TRBV7-9
cdr3_aa: ASSLGGLGNEQF

v_call: TRBV2
cdr3_aa: ASSEPTEAF

v_call: TRBV4-1
cdr3_aa: ASSLFQGADTIY